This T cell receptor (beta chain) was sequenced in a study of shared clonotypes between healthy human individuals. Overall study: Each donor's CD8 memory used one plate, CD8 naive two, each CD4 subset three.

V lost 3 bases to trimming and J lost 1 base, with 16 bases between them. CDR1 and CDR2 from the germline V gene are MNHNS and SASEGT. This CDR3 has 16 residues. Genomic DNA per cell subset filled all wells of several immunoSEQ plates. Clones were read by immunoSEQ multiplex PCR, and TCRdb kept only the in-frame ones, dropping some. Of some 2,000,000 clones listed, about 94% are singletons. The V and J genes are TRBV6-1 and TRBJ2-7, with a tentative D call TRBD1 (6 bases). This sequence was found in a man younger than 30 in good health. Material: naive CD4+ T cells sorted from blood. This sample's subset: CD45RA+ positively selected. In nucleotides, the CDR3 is TGTGCCAGCAGTGACTTTTCCAGGGGTAGGTCCTACGAGCAGTACTTC. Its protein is CASSDFSRGRSYEQYF.